The 14 T cell receptor beta chains reported below all come from one sample, sequenced in a study of radiotherapy plus CTLA-4 blockade in lung cancer. Using immunoSEQ multiplex PCR, the repertoire was profiled, and TCRdb retains in-frame clones only, with some absent. This table has some 51,000 clones, around 75% appearing once. The specimen was peripheral blood, collected from a patient treated with radiotherapy plus ipilimumab. The origin of the receptors is a human donor with non-small cell lung cancer who had a complete response to radiotherapy plus ipilimumab.

This chain joins TRBV27 and TRBJ1-5; 7 nucleotides agree with TRBD1. This CDR3 has 15 amino acids. Germline loops: CDR1 MNHEY, CDR2 SMNVEV (reference sequence). Losses at the gene ends were 5 bases for V and 3 bases for J; bases not matched to a gene: 7. In DNA form, the CDR3 reads TGTGCCAGCAGTGCCCTCGGGACAGCCAATCAGCCCCAGCATTTT. Translated, it gives CASSALGTANQPQHF.

The genes are TRBV29-1 and TRBJ2-3, with 7 bases that match TRBD2. The CDR3 spans 15 residues. Germline lookup yields CDR1 SQVTM and CDR2 ANQGSEA. V lost 4 bases, J lost 2 bases, and 9 bases stayed unmatched. Written as DNA, the CDR3 is TGCAGCGTTGTTGGGAGGACTAGACCCACAGATACGCAGTATTTT. This codes for CSVVGRTRPTDTQYF.

The V and J genes are TRBV27 and TRBJ2-7; D not certain. In germline, CDR1 is MNHEY, CDR2 SMNVEV (reference sequence). The V end lost 0 bases, the J end lost 1 base, and 16 bases lay between the germline ends. This CDR3 has 17 amino acids. The chain's CDR3 is CASSLSLGFGLSYEQYF. CDR3 coding DNA: TGTGCCAGCAGTTTATCTTTGGGCTTTGGGCTTTCCTACGAGCAGTACTTC.

The genes are TRBV6-6 and TRBJ2-5; a possible D gene is TRBD1 (6 bases). This CDR3 is 13 amino acids long. The V and J ends lost 5 bases and 5 bases respectively, with 12 bases between them. The germline V gene encodes CDR1 MNHNY and CDR2 SVGAGI (reference sequence). The CDR3 nucleotides read TGTGCCAGCAGTCCTACAGGGCGGGAGACCCAGTACTTC. It codes for CASSPTGRETQYF.

This clone was seen just once. The chain has TRBV27 and TRBJ2-5, with TRBD1 identical over 11 bases. With 3 bases clipped from V and 5 bases from J, the junction kept 5 bases outside the gene matches. The V gene's germline CDR1 is MNHEY and CDR2 SMNVEV (reference sequence). There are 15 residues in the CDR3. The CDR3: CASSLDRGRGETQYF. DNA for the CDR3: TGTGCCAGCAGTTTGGACAGGGGGCGAGGGGAGACCCAGTACTTC.

Judged by abundance, this clone is medium-sized. The V and J genes are TRBV5-1 and TRBJ1-1; 11 nucleotides align to TRBD1. Trimming cost V 3 bases and J 4 bases; bases outside gene matches: 2. Germline CDR1 SGHRS, CDR2 YFSETQ. This CDR3 comprises 14 residues. CDR3 sequence reads: CASSSGTGGTEAFF. DNA for the CDR3: TGCGCCAGCAGCTCCGGGACAGGGGGCACTGAAGCTTTCTTT.

The chain employs TRBV4-1 and TRBJ2-5; the D gene is possibly TRBD2 (5 bases). Trimming removed 1 base from V and 0 bases from J, with 18 bases in between. Germline values: CDR1 MGHRA, CDR2 YSYEKL. The CDR3 extends over 18 amino acids. In nucleotides, the CDR3 is TGCGCCAGCAGCCAAGGCACCTTTAGCGTCACCAACCAAGAGACCCAGTACTTC. This codes for CASSQGTFSVTNQETQYF.

The chain couples TRBV29-1 to TRBJ1-1; TRBD1 is a possible D gene (5 bases). Trimming took off 7 bases at V and 4 bases at J, with 13 bases between the two ends. Germline CDR1 and CDR2: SQVTM and ANQGSEA. This CDR3 is built from 12 residues. CDR3 bases: TGCAGCGCAACGTTGGGGCTCACTGAAGCTTTCTTT. Translated, it gives CSATLGLTEAFF.

The chain employs TRBV6-1 and TRBJ2-3, with 7 bases that match TRBD1. With V trimmed by 10 bases and J by 1 base, 11 bases remained unmatched. Germline-derived CDR1 and CDR2 are MNHNS and SASEGT. The CDR3 sequence is 15 residues long. The CDR3 spells CATFSGGLGTDTQYF. Written as DNA, the CDR3 is TGTGCCACCTTCTCAGGGGGATTGGGCACAGATACGCAGTATTTT.

This chain uses TRBV7-2 with TRBJ2-5; TRBD1 matches 9 bases. Germline lookup yields CDR1 SGHTA and CDR2 FQGNSA. The CDR3 covers 16 residues. V trimming: 4 bases; J trimming: 5 bases; junction bases outside the gene matches: 11. The CDR3 spells CASSWTGVGYGETQYF. The CDR3 region has the DNA TGTGCCAGCAGCTGGACAGGGGTGGGTTACGGGGAGACCCAGTACTTC.

This chain links TRBV5-6 with TRBJ1-1; D unclear. Germline lookup yields CDR1 SGHDT and CDR2 YYEEEE. The CDR3 has 18 residues. V dropped 1 base and J dropped 0 bases, with 19 bases sitting between them. This chain's CDR3 is CASSLTTSGITLNTEAFF. For the CDR3, the DNA is TGTGCCAGCAGCTTGACCACCTCAGGAATTACTTTGAACACTGAAGCTTTCTTT.

The chain combines TRBV5-1 with TRBJ1-4; TRBD1 aligns across 9 bases. The germline V gene has CDR1 SGHRS and CDR2 YFSETQ. This CDR3 has 15 residues. Trimming cost V 4 bases and J 5 bases; bases outside gene matches: 6. The CDR3 loop is CASSRLQGANEKLFF. The CDR3, as DNA: TGCGCCAGCAGCCGACTACAGGGGGCGAATGAAAAACTGTTTTTT.

This clone has a handful of counts. The rearrangement links TRBV7-9 to TRBJ1-5; D gene unclear. This CDR3 has 13 amino acids. V lost 4 bases, J lost 9 bases, and 13 bases lay in between. Germline values: CDR1 SEHNR, CDR2 FQNEAQ (reference sequence). CDR3 coding DNA: TGTGCCAGCAGCTCTGCCACCGGAGGGCCCCAGCATTTT. Protein sequence: CASSSATGGPQHF.

CDR3 nucleotide sequence: TGTGCCAGCAGCTTGGCCGGGATAAAGAGCACAGATACGCAGTATTTT. It specifies CASSLAGIKSTDTQYF. V usage is TRBV5-5 and J usage is TRBJ2-3; tentatively, D is TRBD2 (5 bases). V was trimmed by 0 bases and J by 0 bases, leaving 11 bases between them. Germline lookup yields CDR1 SGHKS and CDR2 YYEKEE (reference sequence). The CDR3 is 16 residues long.